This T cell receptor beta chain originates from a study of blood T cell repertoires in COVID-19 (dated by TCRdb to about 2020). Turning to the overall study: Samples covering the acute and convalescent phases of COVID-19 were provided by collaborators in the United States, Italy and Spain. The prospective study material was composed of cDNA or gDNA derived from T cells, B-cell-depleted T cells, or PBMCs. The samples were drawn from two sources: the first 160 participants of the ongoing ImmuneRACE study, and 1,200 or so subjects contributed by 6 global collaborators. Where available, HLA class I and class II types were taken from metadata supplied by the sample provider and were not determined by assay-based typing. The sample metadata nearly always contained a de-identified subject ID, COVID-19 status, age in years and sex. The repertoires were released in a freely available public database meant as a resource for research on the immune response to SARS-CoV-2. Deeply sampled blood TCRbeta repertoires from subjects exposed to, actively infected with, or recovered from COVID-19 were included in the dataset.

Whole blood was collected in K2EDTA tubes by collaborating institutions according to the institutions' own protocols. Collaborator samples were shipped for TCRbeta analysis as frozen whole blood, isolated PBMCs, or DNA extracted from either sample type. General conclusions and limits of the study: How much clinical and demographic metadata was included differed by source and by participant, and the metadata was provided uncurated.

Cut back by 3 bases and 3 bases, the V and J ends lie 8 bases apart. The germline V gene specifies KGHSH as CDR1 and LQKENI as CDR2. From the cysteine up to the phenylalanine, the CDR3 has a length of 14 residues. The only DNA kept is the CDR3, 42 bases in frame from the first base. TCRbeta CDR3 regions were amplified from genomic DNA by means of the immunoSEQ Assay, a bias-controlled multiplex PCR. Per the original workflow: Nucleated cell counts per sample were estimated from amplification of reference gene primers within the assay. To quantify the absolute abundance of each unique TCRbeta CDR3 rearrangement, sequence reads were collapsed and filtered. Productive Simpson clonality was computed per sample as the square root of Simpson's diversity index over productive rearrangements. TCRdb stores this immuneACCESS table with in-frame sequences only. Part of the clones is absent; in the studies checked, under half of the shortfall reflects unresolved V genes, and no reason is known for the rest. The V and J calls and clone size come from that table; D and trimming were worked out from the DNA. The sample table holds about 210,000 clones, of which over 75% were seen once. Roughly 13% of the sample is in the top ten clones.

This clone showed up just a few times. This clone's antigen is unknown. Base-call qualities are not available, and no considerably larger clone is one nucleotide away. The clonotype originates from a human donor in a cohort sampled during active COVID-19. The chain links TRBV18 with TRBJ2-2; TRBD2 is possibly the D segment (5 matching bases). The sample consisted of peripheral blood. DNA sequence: TGTGCCAGCTCACCCCTGAGGGACACCGGGGAGCTGTTTTTT. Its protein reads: CASSPLRDTGELFF.